A selection of T cell receptor beta chains follows, all from one sample in a study of T cell responses to AZD1222 COVID-19 vaccine. The repertoire was sequenced with immunoSEQ multiplex PCR; TCRdb's copy has only in-frame clones and lacks some. The data hold 86,000 or so clones, with approximately 89% observed a single time. The sequences come from peripheral blood, collected on day 0 of AZD1222 vaccination. All receptors come from an adult in good health. CDR3s include the opening cysteine and the closing phenylalanine or tryptophan.

>11|TRBV20-1|TRBJ2-5
CSAEPQETQYF
>14|TRBV30|TRBJ1-3
CAWSVWGTGNTIYF
>12|TRBV11-2|TRBJ1-1
CASSQGGTEAFF
>15|TRBV27|TRBJ2-3
CAPRGGVGGTDTQYF
>12|TRBV29-1|TRBJ1-2
CSVHDRVDGYTF
>16|TRBV4-1|TRBJ1-2
CASSQPGTGLGSGYTF
>15|TRBV28|TRBJ2-1
CDLPGGGPQYNEQFF
>13|TRBV11-2|TRBJ1-1
CASSFPVNTEAFF
>15|TRBV9|TRBJ2-1
CASSAAGSGYNEQFF
>14|TRBV6-5|TRBJ2-5
CASSNLAGGETQYF
>14|TRBV7-8|TRBJ2-7
CASSLAQGPSEQYF
>14|TRBV5-4|TRBJ1-1
CASSYRGVNTEAFF
>14|TRBV25-1|TRBJ1-1
CASSDTSGFSEAFF
>13|TRBV10-2|TRBJ1-6
CASAHRSNSPLHF
>15|TRBV5-1|TRBJ1-2
CASSLGTPTNYGYTF
>14|TRBV7-9|TRBJ1-1
CASRPGQSNTEAFF
>14|TRBV9|TRBJ2-5
CASSVGTTQETQYF
>13|TRBV4-3|TRBJ1-1
CASSQDTGDLAFF
>18|TRBV9|TRBJ2-1
CASSVGASGGAAYNEQFF
>15|TRBV19|TRBJ2-1
CATATAALSYNEQFF
>15|TRBV6-5|TRBJ2-1
CASRGQGYAYNEQFF
>12|TRBV12-5|TRBJ1-1
CASGLRDRVVFF
>16|TRBV6-6|TRBJ2-7
CASSYSFSGKFYEQYF
>15|TRBV5-5|TRBJ1-6
CASSLGDSPNSPLHF
>13|TRBV7-9|TRBJ2-1
CASQEASYNEQFF
>14|TRBV27|TRBJ2-5
CASSPIPRGETQYF
>16|TRBV21-1|TRBJ1-5
CASSKANSHSNQPQHF
>15|TRBV2|TRBJ1-1
CASSRDRPMNTEAFF
>18|TRBV14|TRBJ2-2
CASSHLPGGSSNTGELFF
>14|TRBV7-2|TRBJ2-5
CASSTQTGEETQYF
>18|TRBV5-1|TRBJ2-1
CASSLLRLAGSSYNEQFF
>14|TRBV5-4|TRBJ1-2
CASSLEGVPYGYTF
>13|TRBV15|TRBJ2-2
CATSRVRSGELFF
>13|TRBV27|TRBJ2-7
CASMDLGAYEQYF
>14|TRBV19|TRBJ1-2
CASSIDGTNYGYTF
>14|TRBV3-1/TRBV3-2|TRBJ1-1
CASSQVRGNTEAFF